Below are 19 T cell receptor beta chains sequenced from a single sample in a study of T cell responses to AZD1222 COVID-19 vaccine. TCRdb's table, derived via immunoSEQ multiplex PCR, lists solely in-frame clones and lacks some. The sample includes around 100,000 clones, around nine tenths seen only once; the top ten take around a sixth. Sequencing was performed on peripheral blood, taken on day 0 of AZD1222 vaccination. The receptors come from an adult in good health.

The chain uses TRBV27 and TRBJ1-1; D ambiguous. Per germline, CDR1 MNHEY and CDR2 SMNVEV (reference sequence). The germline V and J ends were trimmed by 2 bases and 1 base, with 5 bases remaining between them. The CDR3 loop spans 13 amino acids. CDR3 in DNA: TGTGCCAGCAGTTTACGACAGAACACTGAAGCTTTCTTT. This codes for CASSLRQNTEAFF.

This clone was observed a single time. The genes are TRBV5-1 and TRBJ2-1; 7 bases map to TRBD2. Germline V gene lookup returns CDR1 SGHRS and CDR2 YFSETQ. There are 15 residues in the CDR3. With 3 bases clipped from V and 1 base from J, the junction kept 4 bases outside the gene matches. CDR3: CASSYSAGSYNEQFF. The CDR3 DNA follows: TGCGCCAGCAGCTATTCAGCGGGGTCCTACAATGAGCAGTTCTTC.

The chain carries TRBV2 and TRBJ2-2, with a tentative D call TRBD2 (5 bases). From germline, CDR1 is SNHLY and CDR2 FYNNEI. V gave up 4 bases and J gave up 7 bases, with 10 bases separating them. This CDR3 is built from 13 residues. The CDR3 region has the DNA TGTGCCAGCAGTGGACGGGCGGGCGGGGAGCTGTTTTTT. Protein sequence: CASSGRAGGELFF.

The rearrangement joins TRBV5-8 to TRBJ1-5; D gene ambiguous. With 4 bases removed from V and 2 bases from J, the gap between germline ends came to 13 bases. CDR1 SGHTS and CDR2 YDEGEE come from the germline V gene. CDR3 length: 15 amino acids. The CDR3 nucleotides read TGTGCCAGCAGCCAGCGGGTGAGCGGCAATCAGCCCCAGCATTTT. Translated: CASSQRVSGNQPQHF. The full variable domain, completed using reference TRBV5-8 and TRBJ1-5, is EAGVTQSPTHLIKTRGQQATLRCSPISGHTSVYWYQQALGLGLQFLLWYDEGEERNRGNFPPRFSGRQFPNYSSELNVNALELEDSALYLCASSQRVSGNQPQHFGDGTRLSIL.

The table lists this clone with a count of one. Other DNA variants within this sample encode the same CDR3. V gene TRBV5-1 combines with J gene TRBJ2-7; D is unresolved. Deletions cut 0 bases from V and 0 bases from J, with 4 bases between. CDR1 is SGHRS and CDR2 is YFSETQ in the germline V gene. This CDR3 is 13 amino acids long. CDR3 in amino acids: CASSLGSSYEQYF. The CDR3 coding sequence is TGCGCCAGCAGCTTGGGTAGCTCCTACGAGCAGTACTTC.

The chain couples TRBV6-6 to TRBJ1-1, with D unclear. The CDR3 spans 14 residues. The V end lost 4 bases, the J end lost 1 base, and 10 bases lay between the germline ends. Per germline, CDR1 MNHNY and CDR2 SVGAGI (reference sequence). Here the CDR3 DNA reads TGTGCCAGCAGTTTGGAGGCGCCGAACACTGAAGCTTTCTTT. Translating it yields CASSLEAPNTEAFF.

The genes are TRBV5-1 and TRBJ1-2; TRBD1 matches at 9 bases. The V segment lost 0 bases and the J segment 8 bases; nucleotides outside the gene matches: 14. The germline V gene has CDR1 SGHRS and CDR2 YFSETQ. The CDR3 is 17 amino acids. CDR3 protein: CASSLGAPGQGYHGYTF. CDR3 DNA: TGCGCCAGCAGCTTGGGGGCTCCGGGACAGGGTTATCACGGCTACACCTTC.

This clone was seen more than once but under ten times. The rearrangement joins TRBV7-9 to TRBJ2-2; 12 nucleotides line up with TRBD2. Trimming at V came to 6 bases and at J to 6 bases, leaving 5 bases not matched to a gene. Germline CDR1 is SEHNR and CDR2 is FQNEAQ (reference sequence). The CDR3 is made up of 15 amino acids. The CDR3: CASRPGLAGSGELFF. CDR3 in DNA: TGTGCCAGCAGACCTGGACTAGCGGGATCCGGGGAGCTGTTTTTT.

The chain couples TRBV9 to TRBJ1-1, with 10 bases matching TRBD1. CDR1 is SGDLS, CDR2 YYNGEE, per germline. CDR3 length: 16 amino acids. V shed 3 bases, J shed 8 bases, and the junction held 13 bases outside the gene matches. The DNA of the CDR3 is TGTGCCAGCAGCGGACGACAGGGGGCCGGGCTTGGAGAAGCTTTCTTT. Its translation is CASSGRQGAGLGEAFF.

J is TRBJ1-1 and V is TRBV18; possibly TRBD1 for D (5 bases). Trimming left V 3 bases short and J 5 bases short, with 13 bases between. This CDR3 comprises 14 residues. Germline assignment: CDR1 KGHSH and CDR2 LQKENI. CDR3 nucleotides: TGTGCCAGCTCACCGGGTGGGGGGAATACTGAAGCTTTCTTT. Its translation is CASSPGGGNTEAFF.

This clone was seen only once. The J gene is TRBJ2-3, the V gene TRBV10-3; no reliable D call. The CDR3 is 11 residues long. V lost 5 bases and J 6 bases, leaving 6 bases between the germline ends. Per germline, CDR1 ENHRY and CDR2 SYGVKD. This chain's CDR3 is CAISTRDTQYF. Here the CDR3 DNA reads TGTGCCATCAGTACACGGGATACGCAGTATTTT.

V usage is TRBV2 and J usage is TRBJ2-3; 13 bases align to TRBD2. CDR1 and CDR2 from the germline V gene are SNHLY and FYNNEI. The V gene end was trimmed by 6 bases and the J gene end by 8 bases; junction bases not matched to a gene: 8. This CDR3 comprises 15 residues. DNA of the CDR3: TGTGCCAGCAGGAAAACTAGCGGGGGGGCCGGTACGCAGTATTTT. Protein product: CASRKTSGGAGTQYF.

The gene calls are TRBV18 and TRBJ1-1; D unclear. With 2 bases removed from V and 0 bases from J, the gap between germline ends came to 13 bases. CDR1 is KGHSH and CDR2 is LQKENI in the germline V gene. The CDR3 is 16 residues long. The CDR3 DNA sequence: TGTGCCAGCTCACCAAAGGTTCCAGTCCTGAACACTGAAGCTTTCTTT. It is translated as CASSPKVPVLNTEAFF.

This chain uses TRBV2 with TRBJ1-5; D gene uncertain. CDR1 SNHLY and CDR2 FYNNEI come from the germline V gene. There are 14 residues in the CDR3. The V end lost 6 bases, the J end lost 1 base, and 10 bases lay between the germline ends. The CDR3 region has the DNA TGTGCCAGCAGCCGTGACACCAGCAATCAGCCCCAGCATTTT. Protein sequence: CASSRDTSNQPQHF.

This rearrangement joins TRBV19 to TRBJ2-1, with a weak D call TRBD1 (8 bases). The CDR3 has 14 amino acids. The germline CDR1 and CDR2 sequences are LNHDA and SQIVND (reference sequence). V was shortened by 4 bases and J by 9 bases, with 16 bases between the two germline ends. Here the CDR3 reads CASSNLDREGEQFF. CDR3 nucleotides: TGTGCCAGTAGTAATCTGGACAGGGAGGGTGAGCAGTTCTTC.

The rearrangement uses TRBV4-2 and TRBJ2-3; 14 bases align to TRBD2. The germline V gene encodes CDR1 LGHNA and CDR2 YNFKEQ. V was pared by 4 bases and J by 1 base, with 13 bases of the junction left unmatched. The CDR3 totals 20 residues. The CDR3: CASSRTAMTSGGAGTDTQYF. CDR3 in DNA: TGTGCCAGCAGCCGAACCGCAATGACTAGCGGGGGGGCCGGCACAGATACGCAGTATTTT.

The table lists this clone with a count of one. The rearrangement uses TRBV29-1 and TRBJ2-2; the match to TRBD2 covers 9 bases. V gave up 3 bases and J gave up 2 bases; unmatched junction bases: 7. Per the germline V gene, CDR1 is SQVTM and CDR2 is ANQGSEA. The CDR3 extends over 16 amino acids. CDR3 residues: CSVDGAGGPNTGELFF. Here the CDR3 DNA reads TGCAGCGTTGACGGTGCGGGAGGGCCTAACACCGGGGAGCTGTTTTTT.

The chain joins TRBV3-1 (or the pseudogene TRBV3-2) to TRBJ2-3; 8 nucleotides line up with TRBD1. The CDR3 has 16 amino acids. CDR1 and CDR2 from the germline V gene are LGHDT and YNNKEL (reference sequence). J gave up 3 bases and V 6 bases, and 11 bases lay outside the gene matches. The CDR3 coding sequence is TGTGCCAGCAGTCCATCAGGGACAGGCCGAACAGATACGCAGTATTTT. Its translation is CASSPSGTGRTDTQYF.

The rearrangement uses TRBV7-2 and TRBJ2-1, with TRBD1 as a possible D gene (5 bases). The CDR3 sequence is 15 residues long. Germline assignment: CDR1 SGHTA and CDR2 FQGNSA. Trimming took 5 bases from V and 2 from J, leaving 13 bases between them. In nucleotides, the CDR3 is TGTGCCAGCAGCGCTCAGGGTTACCCCTACAATGAGCAGTTCTTC. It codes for CASSAQGYPYNEQFF.